This record covers a single T cell receptor (beta chain). Antigen specificity is unknown. Per germline, CDR1 SGHTA and CDR2 FQGNSA. The ends were cut back, 5 bases at V and 10 bases at J, with 9 bases in the middle. This CDR3 region has 11 residues. The data were obtained in a study of cytomegalovirus exposure and HLA in healthy donors. A multiplex PCR was run with 60 Vbeta primers and 13 Jbeta primers. Some clones are missing from TCRdb's copy, which holds only in-frame ones; the method was immunoSEQ multiplex PCR. Of 110,000 or so clones listed, 70% to 85% were seen once; the top ten hold about 5%. General study results and limits: Researchers reported in a later analysis that a missense DCLRE1C variant was tied to TCR beta V- and J-gene trimming. Compared with the roughly 700-donor mean, an Asian-associated ancestry cluster reportedly had fewer N-insertions, according to a later analysis.

Sequencing input: PBMCs. The receptor comes from a man aged 50-60 years in good health and CMV-seropositive. The genes are TRBV7-2 and TRBJ2-1, with D possibly being TRBD2 (6 bases). The CDR3 region is CASSREIEQFF. The CDR3, as DNA: TGTGCCAGCAGCCGGGAGATAGAGCAGTTCTTC.